This TCR beta chain was sequenced during a study of T cell repertoires in cytomegalovirus infection. With respect to this clonotype: The antigen is undetermined.

TCRdb processed the reads anew with MiXCR; each CDR3 protein has one entry. The data hold about 770,000 distinct CDR3 sequences, with 25% to 35% observed a single time. The CDR3 totals 12 residues. Germline V lookup: CDR1 ENHRY, CDR2 SYGVKD. V lost 6 bases and J lost 5; bases outside the gene matches: 1. The sequencing used cultured CD8+ T cells from PBMCs, collected from culture after CMV antigen stimulation. This receptor was taken from a human donor in good health (CMV status not recorded). Some clones in this sample may be carry-over from other donors' samples. V and J are TRBV10-3 and TRBJ2-1, with 7 bases that match TRBD1. This CDR3 is CAIRGTDNEQFF. The DNA of the CDR3 is TGTGCCATCAGAGGGACAGACAATGAGCAGTTCTTC.